This T cell receptor (beta chain) comes out of a study of cytomegalovirus exposure and HLA in healthy donors. In the study overall: The same platform was used for the 90 to 150 validation repertoires as for the roughly 700 first-cohort repertoires, as reported in a later analysis.

This CDR3 region has 15 residues. The V gene lost 3 bases and the J gene lost 0 bases, with 12 bases spanning the gap. Germline V gene sequence: CDR1 LNHDA, CDR2 SQIVND (reference sequence). The table came from immunoSEQ multiplex PCR; TCRdb's copy has only in-frame clones and leaves some out. Of about 130,000 clones in the sample, about 87% were seen once. Overall study results and limits: Most TCR sequences were seen very rarely across donors, but some public TCRs occurred in many. The study designated 150 or so TCR beta chains cytomegalovirus-associated.

As for this clone: What it binds is unknown.

What was sequenced was PBMCs. The rearrangement uses TRBV19 and TRBJ2-7, with D possibly being TRBD2 (5 bases). The TCR comes from a woman between 25 and 40 years old in good health and CMV-seropositive. The CDR3 DNA is TGTGCCAGTAGTATTAGCGCAGGCAGCTCCTACGAGCAGTACTTC. It yields the protein CASSISAGSSYEQYF.